This T cell receptor beta chain was documented in a study of T cell responses to AZD1222 COVID-19 vaccine. Study findings and constraints: It should be noted that donors were predominantly white British and more often female, and clonal diversity was possibly underestimated. Dominant CD4 TCR responses targeted spike regions 160-218 and 743-854. Two AZD1222 doses significantly raised spike-specific TCR breadth and depth over controls.

TCRdb's table, derived via immunoSEQ multiplex PCR, lists solely in-frame clones and lacks some. Of about 150,000 clones in the sample, around nine tenths were seen once. After removal of 1 base from V and 5 bases from J, the junction contained 6 bases not matched to a gene. The CDR3 has 16 residues. Germline CDR1 reads SGHTA; CDR2 reads FQGNSA. In the case of this clone: Its antigen is unknown.

The clonotype originates from an adult who received the AZD1222 COVID-19 vaccine. This sequence joins TRBV7-2 and TRBJ2-3; TRBD2 matches at 10 bases. The source was peripheral blood, collected 28 days after the second AZD1222 dose. The CDR3 nucleotides read TGTGCCAGCAGCTTAGTCAGCGGGGGGGCGGTAGATACGCAGTATTTT. Translation gives CASSLVSGGAVDTQYF.